These 22 T cell receptor beta chains were sequenced from one sample in a study of blood T cell repertoires in COVID-19. The repertoire was sequenced with immunoSEQ multiplex PCR; TCRdb's copy has only in-frame clones and lacks some. The sample consists of 310,000 or so clones, 80% to 90% of them appearing once. Sequencing input: peripheral blood. The source is a young man who had recovered from COVID-19.

The J gene is TRBJ2-7, the V gene TRBV6-2 or TRBV6-3; possible D gene TRBD1, 6 bases. The CDR3 is made up of 16 amino acids. The V gene lost 2 bases and the J gene lost 0 bases, with 14 bases spanning the gap. Germline V gene data show CDR1 as MNHEY and CDR2 as SVGEGT. CDR3 bases: TGTGCCAGCAGTTACAGAACAGGGTCTAGCTCCTACGAGCAGTACTTC. Its protein product is CASSYRTGSSSYEQYF.

The chain combines TRBV5-1 with TRBJ2-1; 7 nucleotides agree with TRBD1. After removal of 0 bases from V and 5 bases from J, the junction contained 5 bases not matched to a gene. The CDR3 is made up of 15 amino acids. CDR1 and CDR2 (germline): SGHRS, YFSETQ. The CDR3 sequence is CASSLGVTGNNEQFF. The DNA of the CDR3 is TGCGCCAGCAGCTTGGGGGTGACAGGGAACAATGAGCAGTTCTTC.

This clone has more than one count but fewer than ten. This chain uses TRBV5-1 with TRBJ2-1; a possible D gene is TRBD2 (6 bases). This CDR3 is 15 amino acids long. V dropped 2 bases and J dropped 2 bases, with 11 bases sitting between them. CDR1 is SGHRS and CDR2 is YFSETQ in the germline V gene. The CDR3 DNA is TGCGCCAGCAGCTTAGGAGGGACCCCCTACAATGAGCAGTTCTTC. Amino acids: CASSLGGTPYNEQFF.

The rearrangement uses TRBV6-1 and TRBJ2-1, with 8 bases lining up with TRBD2. CDR1 MNHNS and CDR2 SASEGT come from the germline V gene. The CDR3 runs 14 residues. V lost 3 bases and J lost 6; bases outside the gene matches: 4. In nucleotides, the CDR3 is TGTGCCAGCAGTGAGGGACTAGGAATCAATGAGCAGTTCTTC. It yields the protein CASSEGLGINEQFF.

The CDR3 nucleotides read TGTGCCACCAGCAGAGATGACAGGGAGTATTCTGAAGCTTTCTTT. As protein: CATSRDDREYSEAFF. The gene calls are TRBV15 and TRBJ1-1; TRBD1 aligns across 7 bases. CDR1 and CDR2 (germline): LNHNV, YYDKDF (reference sequence). The trim removed 0 bases at V and 6 bases at J, leaving 7 bases unmatched. This CDR3 is 15 amino acids long.

This clone was seen only once. The V gene is TRBV6-5, the J gene TRBJ1-1; 8 nucleotides line up with TRBD1. This CDR3 comprises 15 residues. Germline V CDR1 and CDR2: MNHEY, SVGAGI. J lost 4 bases, V lost 6 bases, and 10 bases had no gene match. The DNA for the CDR3 is TGTGCCAGCAGGGATCGGACAGGGCCGGGCACTGAAGCTTTCTTT. As protein: CASRDRTGPGTEAFF.

The chain links TRBV3-1 (or the pseudogene TRBV3-2) to TRBJ2-3, with D perhaps TRBD2 (6 bases). The germline V and J ends were trimmed by 0 bases and 2 bases, with 21 bases remaining between them. The V gene's germline CDR1 is LGHDT and CDR2 YNNKEL (reference sequence). This CDR3 comprises 19 residues. The CDR3 loop is CASSQDNFPVGTFTDTQYF. The DNA for the CDR3 is TGTGCCAGCAGCCAAGATAATTTTCCGGTAGGGACTTTCACAGATACGCAGTATTTT.

The chain links TRBV3-1 (or the pseudogene TRBV3-2) to TRBJ2-1, with D perhaps TRBD2 (6 bases). V was cut by 1 base and J by 7 bases, with 11 bases left in between. From germline, CDR1 is LGHDT and CDR2 YNNKEL (reference sequence). The CDR3 is 14 residues long. The CDR3 bases are TGTGCCAGCAGCCAAGTCGCGGGGTTTAATGAGCAGTTCTTC. Translated: CASSQVAGFNEQFF.

The V call is TRBV4-1, the J call TRBJ1-5; no definite D call. CDR3 length: 16 residues. V was cut by 0 bases and J by 6 bases, with 15 bases left in between. Germline V gene sequence: CDR1 MGHRA, CDR2 YSYEKL. The CDR3 spells CASSQDIRGSGQPQHF. The DNA for the CDR3 is TGCGCCAGCAGCCAAGATATCCGAGGTAGCGGTCAGCCCCAGCATTTT.

This sequence joins TRBV19 and TRBJ1-2; D is possibly TRBD1 (5 bases). The CDR3 covers 13 residues. With 6 bases removed from V and 4 bases from J, the gap between germline ends came to 12 bases. Germline loops: CDR1 LNHDA, CDR2 SQIVND (reference sequence). The CDR3 bases are TGTGCCAGTAGCGAAGGGGTCCCCTATGGCTACACCTTC. Its protein is CASSEGVPYGYTF.

The chain joins TRBV10-3 to TRBJ2-7; TRBD2 might be the D (5 bases). There are 13 residues in the CDR3. The V end lost 5 bases, the J end lost 5 bases, and 13 bases lay between the germline ends. Germline CDR1 reads ENHRY; CDR2 reads SYGVKD. In DNA form, the CDR3 reads TGTGCCATCAGTATTCGGGCGGAGGACGAGCAGTACTTC. It specifies CAISIRAEDEQYF.

The rearrangement joins TRBV14 to TRBJ2-1, with 9 bases aligning to TRBD2. V was pared by 5 bases and J by 3 bases, with 5 bases of the junction left unmatched. Germline-derived CDR1 and CDR2 are SGHDN and FVKESK. The CDR3 is 15 residues long. The CDR3 DNA reads as TGTGCCAGCAGCTTCGAACTAGCGGGCTACAATGAGCAGTTCTTC. Translating it yields CASSFELAGYNEQFF.

The chain recombines TRBV5-1 with TRBJ2-5; tentatively, D is TRBD2 (6 bases). Per the germline V gene, CDR1 is SGHRS and CDR2 is YFSETQ. This CDR3 spans 14 amino acids. V lost 0 bases and J 1 base, leaving 7 bases between the germline ends. In nucleotides, the CDR3 is TGCGCCAGCAGCTTGGGCGGGGCCCAAGAGACCCAGTACTTC. It codes for CASSLGGAQETQYF.

The chain couples TRBV6-6 to TRBJ2-5, with D hard to call. This CDR3 comprises 13 residues. Between the trimmed V and J ends, which lost 4 bases and 1 base, there was a span of 7 bases. The germline V gene encodes CDR1 MNHNY and CDR2 SVGAGI (reference sequence). The DNA for the CDR3 is TGTGCCAGCAGTTCGCACACCCAAGAGACCCAGTACTTC. Translation: CASSSHTQETQYF.

This chain joins TRBV15 and TRBJ1-3; TRBD1 matches 8 bases. The CDR3 runs 17 residues. V lost 0 bases to trimming and J lost 2 bases; unmatched junction nucleotides: 6. Germline V gene data show CDR1 as LNHNV and CDR2 as YYDKDF (reference sequence). The CDR3 region is CATSRDYATGAGNTIYF. The DNA of the CDR3 is TGTGCCACCAGCAGAGATTACGCGACAGGGGCTGGAAACACCATATATTTT.

This clone was recorded a few times. The V gene is TRBV9, the J gene TRBJ1-2, with 7 bases aligning to TRBD1. Trimming removed 4 bases from V and 4 bases from J; junction bases left unmatched: 4. CDR3 length: 13 amino acids. Germline loops: CDR1 SGDLS, CDR2 YYNGEE. This chain's CDR3 is CASSPGDSYGYTF. Here the CDR3 DNA reads TGTGCCAGCAGCCCAGGGGACAGCTATGGCTACACCTTC.

V is TRBV13 and J is TRBJ2-3; maybe TRBD1 (5 bases). The CDR3 has 17 amino acids. In germline, CDR1 is PRHDT, CDR2 FYEKMQ (reference sequence). Trimming stripped 2 bases from V and 2 bases from J, with 17 bases between. The CDR3 protein is CASSLSSGFRVTDTQYF. The CDR3 nucleotides are TGTGCCAGCAGCTTAAGTTCAGGGTTTAGGGTCACAGATACGCAGTATTTT.

This clone was found once. This chain joins TRBV19 and TRBJ2-1; no definite D call. The CDR3 spans 16 residues. V lost 5 bases and J 0 bases, leaving 14 bases between the germline ends. The V gene's germline CDR1 is LNHDA and CDR2 SQIVND (reference sequence). The CDR3 region is CASSSNPLPSYNEQFF. The CDR3 coding sequence is TGTGCCAGTAGTTCGAATCCTCTACCCTCCTACAATGAGCAGTTCTTC.

The gene calls are TRBV9 and TRBJ1-1; TRBD1 agrees at 7 bases. The CDR3 runs 16 residues. Germline CDR1 is SGDLS and CDR2 is YYNGEE. Trimming at V came to 7 bases and at J to 5 bases, leaving 17 bases not matched to a gene. The CDR3 DNA is TGTGCCAGCGCTACTACTCCGACAGGGCGTTGGACTGAAGCTTTCTTT. Residues: CASATTPTGRWTEAFF. The full variable domain, in which reference TRBV9 and TRBJ1-1 provide the parts outside the CDR3, is DSGVTQTPKHLITATGQRVTLRCSPRSGDLSVYWYQQSLDQGLQFLIQYYNGEERAKGNILERFSAQQFPDLHSELNLSSLELGDSALYFCASATTPTGRWTEAFFGQGTRLTVV.

This clone was observed a handful of times. The chain is built from TRBV4-1 and TRBJ1-1, with D perhaps matching TRBD1 (5 bases). This CDR3 is 17 amino acids long. Germline V lookup: CDR1 MGHRA, CDR2 YSYEKL. V lost 0 bases, J lost 1 base, and 15 bases lay in between. This chain's CDR3 is CASSQDNTGPQNTEAFF. The CDR3, as DNA: TGCGCCAGCAGCCAAGATAACACAGGACCCCAGAACACTGAAGCTTTCTTT.

The V call is TRBV9, the J call TRBJ2-3; D is perhaps TRBD1 (5 bases). V lost 1 base and J 2 bases, leaving 8 bases between the germline ends. CDR1 and CDR2 (germline): SGDLS, YYNGEE. This CDR3 has 14 amino acids. CDR3 in amino acids: CASSVFRATDTQYF. The CDR3 DNA reads as TGTGCCAGCAGCGTATTCAGGGCCACAGATACGCAGTATTTT.

This clone has a single count. This chain connects TRBV20-1 to TRBJ2-5; maybe TRBD1 (5 bases). In germline, CDR1 is DFQATT, CDR2 SNEGSKA (reference sequence). Trimming stripped 7 bases from V and 5 bases from J, with 11 bases between. This CDR3 is built from 11 residues. The CDR3 region is CSGVGRETQYF. The CDR3 bases are TGCAGTGGGGTGGGGCGGGAGACCCAGTACTTC.